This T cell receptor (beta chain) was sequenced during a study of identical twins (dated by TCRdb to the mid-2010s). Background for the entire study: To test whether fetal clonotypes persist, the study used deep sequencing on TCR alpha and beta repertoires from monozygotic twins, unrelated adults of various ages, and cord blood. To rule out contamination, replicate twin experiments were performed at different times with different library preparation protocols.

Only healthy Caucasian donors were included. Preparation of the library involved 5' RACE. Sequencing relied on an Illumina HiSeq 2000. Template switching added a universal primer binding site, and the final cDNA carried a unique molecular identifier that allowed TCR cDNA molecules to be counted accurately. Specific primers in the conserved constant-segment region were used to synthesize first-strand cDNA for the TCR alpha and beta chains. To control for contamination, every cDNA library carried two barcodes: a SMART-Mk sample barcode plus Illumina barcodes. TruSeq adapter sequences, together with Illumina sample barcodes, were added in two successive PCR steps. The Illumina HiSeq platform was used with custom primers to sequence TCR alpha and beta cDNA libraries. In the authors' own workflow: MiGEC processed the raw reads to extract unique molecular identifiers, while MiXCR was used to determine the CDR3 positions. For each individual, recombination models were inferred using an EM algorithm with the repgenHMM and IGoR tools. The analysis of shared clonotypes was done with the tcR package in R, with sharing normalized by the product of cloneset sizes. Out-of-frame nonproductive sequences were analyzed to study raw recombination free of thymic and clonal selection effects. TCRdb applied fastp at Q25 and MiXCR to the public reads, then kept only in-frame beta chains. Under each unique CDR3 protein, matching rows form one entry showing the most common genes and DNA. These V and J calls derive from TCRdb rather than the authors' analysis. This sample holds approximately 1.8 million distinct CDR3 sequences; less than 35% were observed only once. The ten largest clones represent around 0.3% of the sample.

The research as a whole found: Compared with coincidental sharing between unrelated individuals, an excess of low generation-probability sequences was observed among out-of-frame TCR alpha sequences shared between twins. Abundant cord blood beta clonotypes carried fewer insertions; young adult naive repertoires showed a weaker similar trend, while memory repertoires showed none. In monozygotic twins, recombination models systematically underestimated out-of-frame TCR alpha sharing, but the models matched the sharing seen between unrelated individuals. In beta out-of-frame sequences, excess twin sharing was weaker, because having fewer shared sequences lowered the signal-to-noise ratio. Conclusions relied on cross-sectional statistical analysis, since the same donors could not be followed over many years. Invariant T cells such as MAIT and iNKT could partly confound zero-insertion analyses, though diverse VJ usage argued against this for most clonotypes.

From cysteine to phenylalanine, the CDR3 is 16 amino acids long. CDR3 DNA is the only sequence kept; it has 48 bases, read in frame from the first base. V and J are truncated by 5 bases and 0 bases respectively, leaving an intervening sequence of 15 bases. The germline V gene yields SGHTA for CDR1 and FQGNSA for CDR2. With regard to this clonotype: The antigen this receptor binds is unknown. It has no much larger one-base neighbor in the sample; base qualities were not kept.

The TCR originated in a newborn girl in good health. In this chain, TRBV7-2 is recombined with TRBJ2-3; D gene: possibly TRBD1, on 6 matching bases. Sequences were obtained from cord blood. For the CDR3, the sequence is CASSPSGVSSTDTQYF. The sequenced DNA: TGTGCCAGCAGCCCATCAGGGGTTTCTAGCACAGATACGCAGTATTTT.